This T cell receptor beta chain was profiled in a study of patients and donors after allogeneic stem cell transplantation. Germline CDR1 reads MGHRA; CDR2 reads YSYEKL. The CDR3 covers 13 residues. Trimming shortened V by 3 bases and J by 4 bases, and 10 bases separated the two germline ends. This clonotype was counted only a few times. TCRdb re-derived calls from the RT-PCR reads in MiXCR, one entry per CDR3 protein. Among under 200,000 distinct CDR3 sequences listed, approximately 24% were seen once. The V and J genes are TRBV4-1 and TRBJ2-7; no clear D gene. This sequence was found in a human donor who was either an allogeneic HSCT recipient or a stem cell or donor lymphocyte infusion donor (not recorded which). It is not recorded whose cells these are; they may come from a transplant donor. Sequenced sample: blood, either unsorted or a sorted T cell fraction (not recorded which). CDR3 DNA sequence: TGCGCCAGCAGCCACCCACTTGGTTACGAGCAGTACTTC. As protein: CASSHPLGYEQYF.